This TCR beta chain was found in a study of T cell changes during pregnancy in multiple sclerosis. Sequenced by immunoSEQ multiplex PCR; TCRdb stores in-frame clones only, minus some. The profile shows tens of thousands of clones, roughly 92% of them singletons. The CDR3 is 14 amino acids. From germline, CDR1 is SGHVS and CDR2 FNYEAQ. Trimming took off 0 bases at V and 2 bases at J, with 5 bases between the two ends. The chain employs TRBV7-6 and TRBJ2-1; maybe TRBD2 (5 bases). The origin of this receptor is a female donor with multiple sclerosis, enrolled in a pregnancy study. Source: CD8+ T cells from peripheral blood mononuclear cells, taken in the third trimester of pregnancy. CDR3 nucleotides: TGTGCCAGCAGCTTAGCGGGAGCCTACAATGAGCAGTTCTTC. Protein: CASSLAGAYNEQFF.